These T cell receptor beta chains were read from a single sample in a study of CD8+ T cells in alopecia areata. Sequencing was performed with immunoSEQ multiplex PCR; in TCRdb, only in-frame clones are kept and a portion is missing. The table includes roughly 140,000 clones, around half detected once. This material consisted of CD8+ T cells sorted from blood, taken at week 0. The receptors derive from a human donor with alopecia areata. Each CDR3 is given with its conserved first and last residue.

J gene: TRBJ1-5; V gene: TRBV5-1; CDR3 protein: CASSPHPGGQSGNQPQHF
J gene: TRBJ2-7; V gene: TRBV27; CDR3 protein: CASSLSEGYEQYF
J gene: TRBJ1-2; V gene: TRBV9; CDR3 protein: CASSVARHYRDLKDYGYTF
J gene: TRBJ1-2; V gene: TRBV29-1; CDR3 protein: CSGKADNYGYTF
J gene: TRBJ2-1; V gene: TRBV9; CDR3 protein: CASSVSGGAVDEQFF
J gene: TRBJ2-5; V gene: TRBV9; CDR3 protein: CASSVGGGQETQYF
J gene: TRBJ2-3; V gene: TRBV10-3; CDR3 protein: CAISEGTDTQYF
J gene: TRBJ1-1; V gene: TRBV19; CDR3 protein: CASSDRDPELTEAFF
J gene: TRBJ1-2; V gene: TRBV29-1; CDR3 protein: CSVPIVYGYTF
J gene: TRBJ2-5; V gene: TRBV13; CDR3 protein: CASSSGWETQYF
J gene: TRBJ1-5; V gene: TRBV2; CDR3 protein: CASSFRSHQPQHF
J gene: TRBJ2-2; V gene: TRBV28; CDR3 protein: CASPTWTSGELFF
J gene: TRBJ2-3; V gene: TRBV30; CDR3 protein: CAWSVRLLSGGITDTQYF
J gene: TRBJ1-2; V gene: TRBV13; CDR3 protein: CASSLGQGLGYTF
J gene: TRBJ2-3; V gene: TRBV2; CDR3 protein: CASKEGAGAVDTQYF
J gene: TRBJ1-1; V gene: TRBV4-3; CDR3 protein: CASSQGVNTEAFF
J gene: TRBJ2-7; V gene: TRBV13; CDR3 protein: CASSFKAGQFYEQYF
J gene: TRBJ2-7; V gene: TRBV5-4; CDR3 protein: CASRQGTGEQYF
J gene: TRBJ2-1; V gene: TRBV7-6; CDR3 protein: CASSLDLAGVSSNEQFF
J gene: TRBJ2-6; V gene: TRBV27; CDR3 protein: CASSLSWTGTPGDKNLSGANVLTF
J gene: TRBJ1-5; V gene: TRBV27; CDR3 protein: CASRPPGPNQPQHF
J gene: TRBJ2-5; V gene: TRBV30; CDR3 protein: CAWGLAGGSQETQYF
J gene: TRBJ1-1; V gene: TRBV6-5; CDR3 protein: CASLPTGGDGTEAFF
J gene: TRBJ1-2; V gene: TRBV27; CDR3 protein: CASSSKNTGTGNGYTF
J gene: TRBJ2-3; V gene: TRBV5-1; CDR3 protein: CASSSIAGESDTQYF
J gene: TRBJ2-2; V gene: TRBV30; CDR3 protein: CAWSSSGNTGELFF
J gene: TRBJ2-7; V gene: TRBV9; CDR3 protein: CASSAGAAEQYF